The 19 T cell receptor beta chains below come from one sample, sequenced in a study of T cells after posttransplantation cyclophosphamide. Controls had myeloablative marrow grafts with methotrexate and calcineurin inhibitor, sampled at 1 year. This table comes from immunoSEQ multiplex PCR, and its TCRdb copy is limited to in-frame clones, with some not included. The sample consists of tens of thousands of clones, around 87% of them appearing once. Source: PBMCs, taken roughly 49 weeks after allogeneic stem cell transplant with calcineurin inhibitor and methotrexate. These receptors all stem from a female patient aged 25-39 years who received an allogeneic stem cell transplant from an unrelated donor, was CMV-positive, and had acute and chronic GVHD. A subset of T cells may come from the graft donor.

This clone has just one count. The rearrangement joins TRBV10-1 to TRBJ1-1; D ambiguous. CDR1 is WNHNN and CDR2 is SYGVQD in the germline V gene (reference sequence). This CDR3 has 13 residues. Deletions cut 0 bases from V and 4 bases from J, with 6 bases between. The CDR3 sequence: CASSESRGTEAFF. CDR3 nucleotides: TGCGCCAGCAGTGAGTCGCGGGGCACTGAAGCTTTCTTT.

This clone was observed a single time. This sequence joins TRBV18 and TRBJ1-6; the match to TRBD1 covers 11 bases. CDR1 KGHSH and CDR2 LQKENI come from the germline V gene. There are 15 residues in the CDR3. With 9 bases clipped from V and 3 bases from J, the junction kept 4 bases outside the gene matches. CDR3 sequence (DNA): TGTGCCAGGGGACAGGGGGTGGACTATAATTCACCCCTCCACTTT. Translating gives CARGQGVDYNSPLHF.

The J gene is TRBJ2-1, the V gene TRBV7-9; the D gene is possibly TRBD2 (6 bases). The CDR3 loop spans 18 amino acids. The V end lost 1 base, the J end lost 0 bases, and 16 bases lay between the germline ends. Germline assignment: CDR1 SEHNR and CDR2 FQNEAQ (reference sequence). The CDR3 loop reads CASSLVRPGGSSYNEQFF. CDR3 bases: TGTGCCAGCAGCTTAGTCCGTCCAGGAGGGAGCTCCTACAATGAGCAGTTCTTC.

V gene TRBV5-1 combines with J gene TRBJ1-1; D might be TRBD1 (5 bases). Trimming took 4 bases from V and 2 from J, leaving 18 bases between them. Germline lookup yields CDR1 SGHRS and CDR2 YFSETQ. CDR3 size: 16 residues. The CDR3 sequence: CASSPEEARANTEAFF. The CDR3 bases are TGCGCCAGCAGCCCAGAAGAGGCCAGGGCCAACACTGAAGCTTTCTTT.

The DNA of the CDR3 is TGTGCCAGCAGCGTGGACAGGGACCAAAACATTCAGTACTTC. Translating it yields CASSVDRDQNIQYF. V gene TRBV7-2 combines with J gene TRBJ2-4; 8 bases line up with TRBD1. Germline CDR1 reads SGHTA; CDR2 reads FQGNSA. The CDR3 has 14 residues. Germline trimming cut 5 bases from V and 5 bases from J; bases unmatched to any gene: 5.

The count of this clone is one. The rearrangement uses TRBV2 and TRBJ1-4; D perhaps matches TRBD1 (5 bases). The CDR3 totals 14 residues. Trimming removed 2 bases at V and 8 bases at J, with 12 bases between. From germline, CDR1 is SNHLY and CDR2 FYNNEI. The CDR3 nucleotides are TGTGCCAGCAGTGAATGGAGGGACGGGGAAAAACTGTTTTTT. It translates to CASSEWRDGEKLFF.

The chain has TRBV13 and TRBJ2-7; a weak D match, TRBD2 (5 bases). There are 15 residues in the CDR3. Germline CDR1 and CDR2: PRHDT and FYEKMQ (reference sequence). The V and J ends lost 3 bases and 5 bases respectively, with 17 bases between them. Here the CDR3 reads CASSFYRDFRNEQYF. For the CDR3, the DNA is TGTGCCAGCAGCTTCTACCGGGATTTTCGGAACGAGCAGTACTTC.

The rearrangement links TRBV7-9 to TRBJ1-5; 7 bases match TRBD1. This CDR3 region has 18 residues. Per germline, CDR1 SEHNR and CDR2 FQNEAQ (reference sequence). V trimming: 1 base; J trimming: 0 bases; junction bases outside the gene matches: 9. CDR3 loop: CASSLVGTDQYSNQPQHF. CDR3 nucleotides: TGTGCCAGCAGCTTAGTAGGGACAGACCAGTATAGCAATCAGCCCCAGCATTTT.

Concerning this clone itself: It is unclear where the CDR3 begins or ends on the DNA, so no DNA is shown, and the CDR3 is as TCRdb lists it. The chain has TRBV12-1 and TRBJ2-2; the D call TRBD2 from the table was never checked on the DNA. TRBV12-1 is given as a pseudogene. 15 amino acids form the CDR3, both terminal residues included. The CDR3: CASSFALGNTGELFF.

This chain links TRBV27 with TRBJ1-6; tentative D call: TRBD1 (6 bases). The length of the CDR3 is 16 residues. In germline, CDR1 is MNHEY, CDR2 SMNVEV (reference sequence). Trimming took off 7 bases at V and 11 bases at J, with 24 bases between the two ends. For the CDR3, the DNA is TGTGCCAGCACCAAGGAGAGGGGGAATTTCGGAACACCCCTCCACTTT. It codes for CASTKERGNFGTPLHF.

The chain employs TRBV18 and TRBJ2-7; tentatively, D is TRBD1 (7 bases). The CDR3 has 14 amino acids. Trimming shortened V by 3 bases and J by 6 bases, and 15 bases separated the two germline ends. The germline gives CDR1 KGHSH, CDR2 LQKENI. The CDR3 bases are TGTGCCAGCTCACCGACCGCGGGACAGAGCGAGCAGTACGTC. It translates to CASSPTAGQSEQYV.

The chain has TRBV7-9 and TRBJ1-1, with 9 bases fitting TRBD1. V dropped 3 bases and J dropped 4; count of bases not matched to a gene: 3. The CDR3 contains 14 residues. Germline V gives CDR1 SEHNR, CDR2 FQNEAQ (reference sequence). The chain's CDR3 is CASSFGQGSTEAFF. DNA for the CDR3: TGTGCCAGCAGCTTCGGACAGGGGAGCACTGAAGCTTTCTTT.

This sequence joins TRBV9 and TRBJ2-1; D is possibly TRBD2 (5 bases). Germline V gene sequence: CDR1 SGDLS, CDR2 YYNGEE. V gave up 2 bases and J gave up 3 bases, with 12 bases separating them. The CDR3 is 15 residues long. CDR3 bases: TGTGCCAGCAGCGTGGCGAGGGAGAACTACAATGAGCAGTTCTTC. Encoded protein: CASSVARENYNEQFF.

V usage is TRBV6-5 and J usage is TRBJ1-2; D gene ambiguous. V lost 7 bases to trimming and J lost 7 bases, with 10 bases between them. CDR3 length: 11 amino acids. Germline lookup yields CDR1 MNHEY and CDR2 SVGAGI. The CDR3 bases are TGTGCCAGCACCTCGGAGGGTGGCTACACCTTC. Translating it yields CASTSEGGYTF.

V is TRBV18 and J is TRBJ1-3; TRBD1 matches 8 bases. With 1 base clipped from V and 5 bases from J, the junction kept 4 bases outside the gene matches. The CDR3 sequence is 15 residues long. Germline CDR1 is KGHSH and CDR2 is LQKENI. The CDR3 sequence is CASSPLGQGRNTIYF. The CDR3 DNA sequence: TGTGCCAGCTCACCACTAGGACAGGGCCGAAACACCATATATTTT.

The chain has TRBV11-2 and TRBJ2-2; D ambiguous. The CDR3 is 16 amino acids. V gave up 0 bases and J gave up 0 bases, with 8 bases separating them. The germline V gene encodes CDR1 SGHAT and CDR2 FQNNGV. The CDR3 DNA follows: TGTGCCAGCAGCTTAGATTGGCAGACGAACACCGGGGAGCTGTTTTTT. The encoded protein is CASSLDWQTNTGELFF.

This clone was detected only once. The J gene is TRBJ1-3, the V gene TRBV30; D is unclear. Germline V lookup: CDR1 GTSNPN, CDR2 SVGIG (reference sequence). The length of the CDR3 is 11 residues. Trimming left V 5 bases short and J 3 bases short, with 5 bases between. The CDR3 here is CAWGDGNTIYF. The CDR3 region has the DNA TGTGCCTGGGGAGATGGAAACACCATATATTTT.

This chain joins TRBV7-8 and TRBJ2-1, with 14 bases identical to TRBD2. Unmatched junction bases numbered 23, after V lost 4 bases and J lost 6 bases. The CDR3 spans 22 residues. Germline loops: CDR1 SGHVS, CDR2 FQNEAQ. CDR3 sequence reads: CASSSHTGTSGSGTNPGNEQFF. CDR3 nucleotides: TGTGCCAGCAGCTCTCACACCGGGACTAGCGGGAGCGGGACAAATCCGGGCAATGAGCAGTTCTTC.

The rearrangement uses TRBV27 and TRBJ1-1; 7 bases are shared with TRBD1. In germline, CDR1 is MNHEY, CDR2 SMNVEV (reference sequence). J gave up 4 bases and V 6 bases, and 5 bases lay outside the gene matches. The CDR3 spans 13 residues. CDR3 loop: CASRQGLVTEAFF. The CDR3 coding sequence is TGTGCCAGCAGACAGGGGTTGGTCACTGAAGCTTTCTTT.